This is a list of T cell receptor beta chains from one sample in a study of read filtering for tumor transcriptome and immune sequencing. A single record per CDR3 protein comes from TCRdb applying MiXCR to the reads. This sample has some 140,000 distinct CDR3 sequences; less than 15% occur once, and the top ten carry around 8.2%. Specimen: a population of CD138-negative cells sorted from bone marrow. The receptors originated from a donor at least 40 years old with multiple myeloma. The CDR3 runs from the conserved cysteine through the conserved F or W. D genes are given only for firm matches. Expanded clones are given a class, and other clones once, few, many or no size at all.

TRBV9	TRBJ2-2	.	many	CASGNTGELFF	TGTGCCAGCGGGAACACCGGGGAGCTGTTTTTT
TRBV6-2/TRBV6-3	TRBJ1-5	TRBD1	many	CASRDRVGQPQHF	TGTGCCAGCCGGGACAGGGTGGGTCAGCCCCAGCATTTT
TRBV7-2	TRBJ2-1	.	many	CASSMGPHQGEFF	TGTGCCAGCAGCATGGGACCACACCAAGGGGAGTTCTTC
TRBV24-1	TRBJ2-3	TRBD2	many	CATSDLGLAGGADTQYF	TGTGCCACCAGTGACTTGGGACTAGCGGGAGGGGCAGATACGCAGTATTTT
TRBV7-2	TRBJ2-2	.	.	CASSLAPGTGELFF	TGTGCCAGCAGCTTAGCGCCAGGCACCGGGGAGCTGTTTTTT
TRBV7-8	TRBJ2-1	.	many	CASSSRLDNEQFF	TGTGCCAGCAGCTCCAGATTGGACAATGAGCAGTTCTTC
TRBV7-3	TRBJ2-1	TRBD1	few	CASSWDRENEQFF	TGTGCCAGCAGTTGGGACAGGGAGAATGAGCAGTTCTTC
TRBV4-3	TRBJ2-3	TRBD2	many	CASSQDFGTSTDTQYF	TGCGCCAGCAGCCAAGATTTCGGGACTAGTACAGATACGCAGTATTTT
TRBV11-2	TRBJ2-3	TRBD2	many	CASSLSGAGVGDTQYF	TGTGCCAGCAGCCTCTCGGGAGCGGGAGTAGGGGATACGCAGTATTTT
TRBV7-3	TRBJ2-1	.	many	CASSLKGGAGLYNEQFF	TGTGCCAGCAGCTTAAAAGGGGGAGCCGGATTGTACAATGAGCAGTTCTTC
TRBV20-1	TRBJ2-6	.	many	CSAPDRISGANVLTF	TGCAGTGCTCCGGACCGAATCTCTGGGGCCAACGTCCTGACTTTC
TRBV7-3	TRBJ1-1	.	.	CASSSAVSGEASF	TGTGCCAGCAGCTCCGCGGTTTCCGGTGAAGCTTCCTTT
TRBV20-1	TRBJ1-5	.	many	CSARDPGKGNQPQHF	TGCAGTGCTAGAGATCCCGGGAAGGGCAATCAGCCCCAGCATTTT
TRBV15	TRBJ2-3	.	many	CATSRSGSTDTQYF	TGTGCCACCAGCAGGAGCGGGAGCACAGATACGCAGTATTTT
TRBV6-1	TRBJ2-4	.	many	CASSDIPERFDIQYF	TGTGCCAGCAGTGATATCCCCGAAAGGTTTGACATTCAGTACTTC
TRBV7-9	TRBJ1-5	.	many	CASSPQGVGGNQPQHF	TGTGCCAGCAGCCCCCAAGGTGTAGGAGGAAATCAGCCCCAGCATTTT
TRBV7-2	TRBJ2-1	TRBD2	many	CASSLNSGEYNEQFF	TGTGCCAGCAGCTTAAATAGCGGGGAATACAATGAGCAGTTCTTC
TRBV12-3/TRBV12-4	TRBJ2-5	.	many	CASSPTRETQYF	TGTGCCAGCAGCCCAACACGAGAGACCCAGTACTTC
TRBV20-1	TRBJ2-7	TRBD1	many	CSARDRGKYEQYF	TGCAGTGCTAGGGACAGGGGGAAGTACGAGCAGTACTTC
TRBV13	TRBJ1-6	TRBD1	many	CASSSGQAKNSPLHF	TGTGCCAGCAGCTCGGGACAGGCAAAGAATTCACCCCTCCACTTT
TRBV20-1	TRBJ1-1	.	many	CSAGTGAPDTEAFF	TGCAGCGCCGGGACGGGGGCCCCCGACACTGAAGCTTTCTTT
TRBV6-5	TRBJ2-7	TRBD1	many	CASSFGQGFEQYF	TGTGCCAGCAGTTTTGGACAGGGGTTCGAGCAGTACTTC
TRBV6-5	TRBJ2-3	.	many	CASRQTTTDTQYF	TGTGCCAGCAGGCAGACCACCACAGATACGCAGTATTTT
TRBV6-5	TRBJ1-5	TRBD1	many	CASSLDRVGQPQHF	TGTGCCAGCAGTTTGGACAGGGTTGGTCAGCCCCAGCATTTT
TRBV6-5	TRBJ2-6	.	many	CASSYERSGANVLTF	TGTGCCAGCAGTTACGAGCGCTCTGGGGCCAACGTCCTGACTTTC
TRBV13	TRBJ2-5	.	many	CASSAGTLQETQYF	TGTGCCAGCAGCGCCGGGACTCTTCAAGAGACCCAGTACTTC
TRBV4-1	TRBJ2-1	.	.	CVSSRRDNEQFF	TGCGTCAGCAGCCGGAGGGACAATGAGCAGTTCTTC
TRBV19	TRBJ2-1	.	many	CASSIAKFMGNEQFF	TGTGCCAGTAGTATAGCCAAGTTCATGGGCAATGAGCAGTTCTTC